This entry is about one T cell receptor (beta chain). Its antigen is unknown. Since a far larger clone is one base different, this is likely a read error. At the DNA level, this CDR3 is encoded by other sequences in the same sample as well. This specimen belongs to a study of shared clonotypes between healthy human individuals. Findings and limits, study-wide: The authors expected sequencing depth to affect clonotype sharing among donors.

Assay: immunoSEQ multiplex PCR; the TCRdb copy retains only in-frame clones and omits some. The sample yields 97,000 or so clones, around 43% seen once. The sample comprised PBMCs. This clonotype was obtained from a woman aged 40 to 50 in good health. Some clones in this sample may be carry-over from other donors' samples.

DNA for the CDR3: TGCGCCAGTAGGCAGGGGCGGACTGAAGCTTTCTTT. This encodes CASRQGRTEAFF. V usage is TRBV4-1 and J usage is TRBJ1-1; D is possibly TRBD1 (6 bases). V dropped 9 bases and J dropped 5 bases, with 13 bases sitting between them. The germline gives CDR1 MGHRA, CDR2 YSYEKL. The CDR3 runs 12 residues.